This T cell receptor beta chain was found in a study of neurological immune-mediated disorders. Each CDR3 protein is one row after TCRdb ran MiXCR on the 5' RACE reads. The repertoire holds roughly 36,000 distinct CDR3 sequences, with 13% to 15% as singletons. Remarks on this clonotype: A single base separates this from a much larger clone, so it may be a read error.

After removal of 5 bases from V and 7 bases from J, the junction contained 9 bases not matched to a gene. This CDR3 has 16 residues. Looked up from germline, CDR1 is SGHTA and CDR2 is FQGNSA. This TCR came from a woman in her forties or fifties with HTLV-1-associated myelopathy (HAM/TSP). J is TRBJ2-7 and V is TRBV7-2, with 15 bases matching TRBD2. The sample was PBMCs. CDR3 residues: CASSRTSGGASEEQYF. For the CDR3, the DNA is TGTGCCAGCAGCCGGACTAGCGGGGGGGCCTCCGAGGAGCAGTACTTC.